These T cell receptor beta chains were read from a single sample in a study of blood T cell repertoires in COVID-19. Some clones are missing from TCRdb's copy, which holds only in-frame ones; the method was immunoSEQ multiplex PCR. The sample includes 200,000 to 250,000 clones, approximately 80% of them seen just once. Sequenced material: PBMCs or T cells enriched from blood (not recorded which). The receptors originated from an older woman who had recovered from COVID-19. Each CDR3 is given with its conserved first and last residue. Fields, in order: clone size, D gene, J gene, V gene, CDR3 DNA, CDR3 protein. The D gene is left open where the match is weak. The size field is filled for only some rows; it gives once, few, many or a size class.

NA,NA,TRBJ2-5,TRBV4-3,TGCGCCAGCAGCCAAGATTTCGGGAGTTGGGAGACCCAGTACTTC,CASSQDFGSWETQYF
NA,TRBD1,TRBJ1-3,TRBV5-1,TGCGCCAGCAGCTTGAGGCAGGGGGCGAAAGGAAACACCATATATTTT,CASSLRQGAKGNTIYF
NA,TRBD2,TRBJ2-2,TRBV19,TGTGCCAGTACTTCAAGGGCGGGAGGGTCGTTCGGGGAGCTGTTTTTT,CASTSRAGGSFGELFF
NA,TRBD2,TRBJ2-1,TRBV25-1,TGTGCCAGCAGTGAATCCGTTAGCGGGAGTTGGGGTGAGCAGTTCTTC,CASSESVSGSWGEQFF
NA,NA,TRBJ2-1,TRBV2,TGTGCCAGCAGGTTTTTAAACCAGGGCGATGAGCAGTTCTTC,CASRFLNQGDEQFF
many,NA,TRBJ1-2,TRBV6-5,TGTGCCAGCAGTTACTCACCAGGGCCCTATGGCTACACCTTC,CASSYSPGPYGYTF
NA,TRBD1,TRBJ1-2,TRBV5-4,TGTGCCAGCAGCTGGGGGACAGAATCTAACTATGGCTACACCTTC,CASSWGTESNYGYTF
NA,NA,TRBJ1-2,TRBV5-4,TGTGCCAGCAGCGAGATTGGAGCTAACTATGGCTACACCTTC,CASSEIGANYGYTF
NA,NA,TRBJ1-2,TRBV19,TGTGCCAGTGGCAGGAATTCTAACTATGGCTACACCTTC,CASGRNSNYGYTF
few,TRBD1,TRBJ1-4,TRBV11-3,TGTGCCAGCAACAAGGGGGCGTGTGAAAAACTGTTTTTT,CASNKGACEKLFF
NA,NA,TRBJ1-2,TRBV5-5,TGTGCCAGCATCCTGACCTTAGTCCGAGCTTCCACAGGGCCTAACTATGGCTACACCTTC,CASILTLVRASTGPNYGYTF
NA,NA,TRBJ1-2,TRBV29-1,TGCAGCGTTGATGAACGGGGTACCTGGGGGGGCGAGGGCTACACCTTC,CSVDERGTWGGEGYTF
once,NA,TRBJ2-2,TRBV7-8,TGTGCCAGCAGCTTAGACGAGGGCAGTAACACCGGGGAGCTGTTTTTT,CASSLDEGSNTGELFF
once,NA,TRBJ2-1,TRBV6-1,TGTGCCAGCAGTGAAGCGATGGGGGGAATTTACAATGAGCAGTTCTTC,CASSEAMGGIYNEQFF